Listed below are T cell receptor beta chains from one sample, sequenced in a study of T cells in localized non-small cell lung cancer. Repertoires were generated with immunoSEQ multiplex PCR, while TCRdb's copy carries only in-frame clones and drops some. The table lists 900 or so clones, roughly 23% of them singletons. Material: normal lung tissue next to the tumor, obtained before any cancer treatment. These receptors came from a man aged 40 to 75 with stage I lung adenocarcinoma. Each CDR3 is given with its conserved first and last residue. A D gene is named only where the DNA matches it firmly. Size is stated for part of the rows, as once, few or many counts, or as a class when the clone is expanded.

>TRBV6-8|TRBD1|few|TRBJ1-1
TGTGCCATCATGGGTGACAGGGGACCCCTGAACACTGAAGCTTTCTTT
CAIMGDRGPLNTEAFF
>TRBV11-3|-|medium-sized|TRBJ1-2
TGTGCCAGCAGCCCCTTAGGGGATAACTATGGCTACACCTTC
CASSPLGDNYGYTF
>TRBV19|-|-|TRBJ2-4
TGTGCCAGTAGTATGGGGCTCTACAGGGTAACCAAAAACATTCAGTACTTC
CASSMGLYRVTKNIQYF
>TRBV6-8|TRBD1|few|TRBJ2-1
TGTGCCAGCAGTTACGACCGGGACAGGGCAACTCCTTACAATGAGCAGTTCTTC
CASSYDRDRATPYNEQFF
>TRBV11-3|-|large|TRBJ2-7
TGTGCCAGCAGCTTAGTCGGAGGGCAGGGTATCTACGAGCAGTACTTC
CASSLVGGQGIYEQYF
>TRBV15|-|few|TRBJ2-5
TGTGCCACCAGCAGAGGATCGAACCAAGAGACCCAGTACTTC
CATSRGSNQETQYF
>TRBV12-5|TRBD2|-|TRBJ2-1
TGTGCTAGTGGTCTAGCGGAACTCTACAATGAGCAGTTCTTC
CASGLAELYNEQFF
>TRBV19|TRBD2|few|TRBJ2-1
TGTGCCAGTACCGCCACTAGCGCATTCTACAATGAGCAGTTCTTC
CASTATSAFYNEQFF
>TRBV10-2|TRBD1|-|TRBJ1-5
TGCGCCAGCAGTGAGTCAGGGACAGGGGGCGATCAGCCCCAGCATTTT
CASSESGTGGDQPQHF
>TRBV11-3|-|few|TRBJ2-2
TGTGCCAGCAGCTTACCGCGGGGCGGGGACACCGGGGAGCTGTTTTTT
CASSLPRGGDTGELFF
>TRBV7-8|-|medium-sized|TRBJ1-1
TGTGCCAGCAGGGGGACGGTGAACACTGAAGCTTTCTTT
CASRGTVNTEAFF
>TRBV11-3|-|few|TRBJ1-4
TGTGCCAGCAGCTTAGGATCGGGGTGGGGTGAAAAACTGTTTTTT
CASSLGSGWGEKLFF
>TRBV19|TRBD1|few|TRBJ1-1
TGTGCCAGTAGTCCGGACAGGGCCTCCCAGGCTTTCTTT
CASSPDRASQAFF
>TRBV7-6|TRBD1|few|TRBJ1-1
TGTGCCAGCAGCTCCCACGACAGACAGGGTGCGAGGACTGAAGCTTTCTTT
CASSSHDRQGARTEAFF
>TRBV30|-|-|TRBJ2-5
TGTGCCTGGAGTGTGGGTGAGACCCAGTACTTC
CAWSVGETQYF
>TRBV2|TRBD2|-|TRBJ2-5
TGTGCCAGCCGACCTAGGGCTAGCGGGAGAAAGACCCAGTACTTC
CASRPRASGRKTQYF
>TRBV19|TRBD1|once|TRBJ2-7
TGTGCCACCGCAACGACAGGGGGGCACTACGAGCAGTACTTC
CATATTGGHYEQYF
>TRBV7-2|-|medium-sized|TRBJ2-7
TGTGCCAGCAGCCGGAACAAGGGGGGCGAGCAGTACTTC
CASSRNKGGEQYF
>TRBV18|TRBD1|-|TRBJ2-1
TGTGCCAGCTCACCCAGGGACAGGGCTGGGGAGCAGTTCTTC
CASSPRDRAGEQFF
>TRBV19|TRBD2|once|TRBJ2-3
TGTGCCAGTAGTATAGATCTGGCTAGCGGATTAGATACGCAGTATTTT
CASSIDLASGLDTQYF
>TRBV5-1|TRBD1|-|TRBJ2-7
TGCGCCAGCAGCTTCCGCGGACAGGGCTCCTACGAGCAGTACTTC
CASSFRGQGSYEQYF
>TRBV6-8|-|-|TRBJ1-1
TGTGCCAGCAGTTCTTTTAACTGGGTAACTGAAGCTTTCTTT
CASSSFNWVTEAFF
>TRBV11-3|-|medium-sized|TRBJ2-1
TGTGCCAGCAGCTTTAGACTCGGTGGAGACAATGAGCAGTTCTTC
CASSFRLGGDNEQFF
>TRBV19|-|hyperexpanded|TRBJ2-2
TGTGCCAGTAGTATAGACAGGGGTTCCGGGGAGCTGTTTTTT
CASSIDRGSGELFF
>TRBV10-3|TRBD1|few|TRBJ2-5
TGTGCCATCAGTGAGAGGTCAGGGGGCGCGAAGACCCAGTACTTC
CAISERSGGAKTQYF
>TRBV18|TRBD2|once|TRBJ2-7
TGTGCCAGCTCACCAAGGACTAGCGGCTACGAGCAGTACTTC
CASSPRTSGYEQYF
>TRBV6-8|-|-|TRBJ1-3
TGTGCCAGCATCTCCGTTGGAAACACCATATATTTT
CASISVGNTIYF
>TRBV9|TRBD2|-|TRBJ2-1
TGTGCCAGCAGCGCCAGGACTAGCTCCAACAATGAGCAGTTCTTC
CASSARTSSNNEQFF
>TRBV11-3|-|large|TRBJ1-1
TGTGCCAGCAGCTTGGGGGGGCTCATGAACACTGAAGCTTTCTTT
CASSLGGLMNTEAFF
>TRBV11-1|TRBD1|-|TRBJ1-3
TGTGCCAGCAGCGGATCCGGGACAGGGTTTGCTGGAAACACCATATATTTT
CASSGSGTGFAGNTIYF